This T cell receptor beta chain was obtained from a study of shared clonotypes between healthy human individuals. About the study: Donors consisted of a couple of women and a few men between 18 and 49.

Germline trimming cut 8 bases from V and 4 bases from J; bases unmatched to any gene: 7. The CDR3 spans 13 residues. Germline CDR1 SNHLY, CDR2 FYNNEI. This table comes from immunoSEQ multiplex PCR, and its TCRdb copy is limited to in-frame clones, with some not included. The sample consists of approximately 640,000 clones, more than 70% of them appearing once. The chain has TRBV2 and TRBJ1-2, with 7 bases fitting TRBD1. The source is a woman in her 30s in good health. Input material: memory CD4+ T cells sorted from blood. As for subset: CD45RA-negative fraction. The CDR3 protein is CASFTGDGYGYTF. Written as DNA, the CDR3 is TGTGCCAGCTTCACAGGGGATGGCTATGGCTACACCTTC.